The 7 T cell receptor beta chains reported below all come from one sample, sequenced in a study of blood T cell repertoires in COVID-19. TCRdb's table, derived via immunoSEQ multiplex PCR, lists solely in-frame clones and lacks some. In the table there are roughly 200,000 clones, around 83% of which are singletons. The sequenced material came from peripheral blood. The receptors here all came from an elderly woman with acute or convalescent COVID-19.

The chain carries TRBV10-3 and TRBJ1-5, with TRBD1 matching over 10 bases. The length of the CDR3 is 14 residues. The J segment lost 7 bases and the V segment lost 8 bases, leaving 8 bases of the junction unmatched. Per germline, CDR1 ENHRY and CDR2 SYGVKD. CDR3 nucleotide sequence: TGTGCCATCGGGGGGACAGGGGACGGACAGCCCCAGCATTTT. As protein: CAIGGTGDGQPQHF.

V gene TRBV28 combines with J gene TRBJ1-1, with no clear D. This CDR3 comprises 11 residues. Germline values: CDR1 MDHEN, CDR2 SYDVKM. V lost 2 bases, J lost 8 bases, and 6 bases lay in between. Written as DNA, the CDR3 is TGTGCCAGCAGTTTACGAGCGGAAGCTTTCTTT. Its translation: CASSLRAEAFF.

This chain joins TRBV18 and TRBJ1-5; 10 nucleotides align to TRBD1. The V gene's germline CDR1 is KGHSH and CDR2 LQKENI. CDR3 length equals 17 residues. V lost 2 bases to trimming and J lost 5 bases; unmatched junction nucleotides: 9. CDR3 nucleotides: TGTGCCAGCTCACCATTCTCCGGGACAGGGGCGGATCAGCCCCAGCATTTT. Translating gives CASSPFSGTGADQPQHF.

The chain is built from TRBV18 and TRBJ1-5, with unresolved D. The CDR3 runs 13 residues. CDR1 and CDR2 (germline): KGHSH, LQKENI. Trimming cost V 3 bases and J 3 bases, with 6 bases left between them. In nucleotides, the CDR3 is TGTGCCAGCTCACCTGAGGTCAATCAGCCCCAGCATTTT. Its protein is CASSPEVNQPQHF. The full variable domain, its missing parts supplied by reference TRBV18 and TRBJ1-5, is NAGVMQNPRHLVRRRGQEARLRCSPMKGHSHVYWYRQLPEEGLKFMVYLQKENIIDESGMPKERFSAEFPKEGPSILRIQQVVRGDSAAYFCASSPEVNQPQHFGDGTRLSIL.

The chain combines TRBV28 with TRBJ2-3; D unresolved. This CDR3 comprises 16 residues. Germline lookup yields CDR1 MDHEN and CDR2 SYDVKM. Trimming removed 3 bases from V and 5 bases from J, with 18 bases in between. The CDR3 loop is CASSFRSPPDKDTQYF. CDR3 bases: TGTGCCAGCAGTTTTAGGAGCCCCCCCGATAAAGATACGCAGTATTTT.

This clone was counted once. The J gene is TRBJ1-3, the V gene TRBV28, with D maybe TRBD1 (6 bases). The CDR3 contains 16 residues. The ends were cut back, 7 bases at V and 1 base at J, with 17 bases in the middle. The germline CDR1 and CDR2 sequences are MDHEN and SYDVKM. CDR3 DNA sequence: TGTGCCAGCACCACGTCCGGGACAAGGTCTGGAAACACCATATATTTT. It is translated as CASTTSGTRSGNTIYF.

The chain joins TRBV28 to TRBJ1-2; the D gene is possibly TRBD1 (6 bases). The CDR3 contains 13 residues. V was clipped by 2 bases and J by 6 bases, with 10 bases between them. In germline, CDR1 is MDHEN, CDR2 SYDVKM. CDR3 nucleotides: TGTGCCAGCAGTTTAGGGGGGGCGGATGGCTACACCTTC. Translating gives CASSLGGADGYTF.